This is a list of T cell receptor beta chains from one sample in a study of blood T cells in healthy people across ages. TCRdb ran MiXCR on the 5' RACE reads and lists one entry per CDR3 protein. Of about 1.8 million distinct CDR3 sequences in the sample, roughly 50% were seen once. The specimen was blood. The receptors originated from a woman in her thirties or forties in good health. Each CDR3 is given with its conserved first and last residue. D genes are given only for firm matches. Only some rows state a clone size, as once, few, many or a class for expanded clones.

D	V	J	size	DNA	CDR3
.	TRBV4-2	TRBJ2-3	.	TGTGCCAGCAGCCAAGATCGGGGGGCCTCCGCAGATACGCAGTATTTT	CASSQDRGASADTQYF
TRBD1	TRBV12-3/TRBV12-4	TRBJ1-2	.	TGTGCCAGCGGTCGCCGAGGACAGGAGCATTATGGCTACACCTTC	CASGRRGQEHYGYTF
.	TRBV7-9	TRBJ1-1	.	TGTGCCAGCGGGGGGAGGGGCACTGAAGCTTTCTTT	CASGGRGTEAFF
TRBD2	TRBV20-1	TRBJ2-3	.	TGCAGTGCTACCCCGGGACTAGCATCCGGGGCGCAGTATTTT	CSATPGLASGAQYF
.	TRBV12-3/TRBV12-4	TRBJ2-3	.	TGTGCCAGCAGTTTTGGAAGAGCGGAGATAGATACGCAGTATTTT	CASSFGRAEIDTQYF
.	TRBV12-3/TRBV12-4	TRBJ2-3	.	TGTGCCAGCAGGTCGGACCCTACAGATACGCAGTATTTT	CASRSDPTDTQYF
.	TRBV3-1	TRBJ2-3	.	TGTGCCAGCATCTCCCGGGGAACAGATACGCAGTATTTT	CASISRGTDTQYF
TRBD1	TRBV12-3/TRBV12-4	TRBJ2-7	.	TGTGCCAGCAGCAAACCCGGGACAGAGAGCGAGCAGTACTTC	CASSKPGTESEQYF
TRBD1	TRBV28	TRBJ1-2	.	TGTGCCAGCAGTTATCACAGGGGGGAGGGCTATGGCTACACCTTC	CASSYHRGEGYGYTF
TRBD1	TRBV29-1	TRBJ2-7	many	TGCAGCGTCGAGGGCCCGGGACAGGGGACCTACGAGCAGTACTTC	CSVEGPGQGTYEQYF
.	TRBV29-1	TRBJ2-5	many	TGCAGCGCCCGACCGACAGCACAAGAGACCCAGTACTTC	CSARPTAQETQYF
.	TRBV29-1	TRBJ2-7	.	TGCAGCGTTGCCGACGGTAGCTCCTACGAGCAGTACTTC	CSVADGSSYEQYF
.	TRBV7-9	TRBJ1-4	.	TGTGCCAGCAGCTTAGGAGTCTCTAGGGGTAATGAAAAACTGTTTTTT	CASSLGVSRGNEKLFF
.	TRBV7-2	TRBJ2-5	.	TGTGCCTGCAGCTTTAACGGGCTTACAAGGGAGACCCAGTACTTC	CACSFNGLTRETQYF
TRBD2	TRBV27	TRBJ2-1	few	TGTGCCAGCAGTGGGACTAGCGGGGGGAGGGATGAGCAGTTCTTC	CASSGTSGGRDEQFF
.	TRBV20-1	TRBJ2-3	.	TGCAGTGCCAGGATTGGATTCTTAGGAGATACGCAGTATTTT	CSARIGFLGDTQYF
.	TRBV7-7	TRBJ2-3	.	TGTGCTAGCAGCCCTATCGGGGAAGATACGCAGTATTTT	CASSPIGEDTQYF